This TCR beta chain was identified during a study of T-cell memory formation after mild COVID-19. Study background: The study found TCR clusters largely donor specific. Study-wide results and caveats: Cross-reactive memory seemingly joined, as some responding clones were found in pre-infection memory. Day 15 to 85 contractors were CD4/CD8 balanced; later expanders leaned CD4+.

Concerning this clonotype: The antigen is not known.

In TCRdb, the 5' RACE reads were re-called with MiXCR into one record per CDR3 protein. Altogether a few hundred thousand distinct CDR3 sequences are present, 20% to 25% being singletons, with the ten largest covering 20% to 25%. The CDR3 covers 14 residues. The germline V gene encodes CDR1 LGHDT and CDR2 YNNKEL (reference sequence). V was clipped by 0 bases and J by 7 bases, with 12 bases between them. The chain has TRBV3-1 and TRBJ1-2, with a tentative D call TRBD1 (5 bases). The source is a man between 18 and 29 years old who had mild COVID-19 (a few samples of this study predate the infection). Cell type and time point are not known. Material: PBMCs or a T cell subset sorted from them (not recorded which). CDR3 sequence (DNA): TGTGCCAGCAGCCAAGATCTTGCAGGGACTGGCTACACCTTC. Amino acid sequence: CASSQDLAGTGYTF.